The clone carrying this TCR beta chain was recorded many times. This sample is drawn from a study of T cells in Graves' hyperthyroidism and ophthalmopathy. TCR beta CDR3 regions were amplified from RNA transcripts. Initially, a first-round RT-PCR of the TCR CDR3 employed the HTBI primer set. TCRdb reprocessed the multiplex PCR reads with MiXCR, giving one entry per CDR3 protein. The sample consists of some 460,000 distinct CDR3 sequences, 15% to 19% of them appearing once. V was shortened by 0 bases and J by 5 bases, with 13 bases between the two germline ends. Germline V CDR1 and CDR2: MNHEY, SVGEGT. The CDR3 sequence is 15 residues long.

What was sequenced was blood. This clonotype originated in a woman aged 18-35 years with Graves' hyperthyroidism. The chain joins TRBV6-2 or TRBV6-3 to TRBJ2-5; either TRBD1 or TRBD2 may fit D (5 bases each). The CDR3 loop is CASSYSSRGSETQYF. CDR3 bases: TGTGCCAGCAGTTACTCGTCGAGGGGAAGCGAGACCCAGTACTTC.